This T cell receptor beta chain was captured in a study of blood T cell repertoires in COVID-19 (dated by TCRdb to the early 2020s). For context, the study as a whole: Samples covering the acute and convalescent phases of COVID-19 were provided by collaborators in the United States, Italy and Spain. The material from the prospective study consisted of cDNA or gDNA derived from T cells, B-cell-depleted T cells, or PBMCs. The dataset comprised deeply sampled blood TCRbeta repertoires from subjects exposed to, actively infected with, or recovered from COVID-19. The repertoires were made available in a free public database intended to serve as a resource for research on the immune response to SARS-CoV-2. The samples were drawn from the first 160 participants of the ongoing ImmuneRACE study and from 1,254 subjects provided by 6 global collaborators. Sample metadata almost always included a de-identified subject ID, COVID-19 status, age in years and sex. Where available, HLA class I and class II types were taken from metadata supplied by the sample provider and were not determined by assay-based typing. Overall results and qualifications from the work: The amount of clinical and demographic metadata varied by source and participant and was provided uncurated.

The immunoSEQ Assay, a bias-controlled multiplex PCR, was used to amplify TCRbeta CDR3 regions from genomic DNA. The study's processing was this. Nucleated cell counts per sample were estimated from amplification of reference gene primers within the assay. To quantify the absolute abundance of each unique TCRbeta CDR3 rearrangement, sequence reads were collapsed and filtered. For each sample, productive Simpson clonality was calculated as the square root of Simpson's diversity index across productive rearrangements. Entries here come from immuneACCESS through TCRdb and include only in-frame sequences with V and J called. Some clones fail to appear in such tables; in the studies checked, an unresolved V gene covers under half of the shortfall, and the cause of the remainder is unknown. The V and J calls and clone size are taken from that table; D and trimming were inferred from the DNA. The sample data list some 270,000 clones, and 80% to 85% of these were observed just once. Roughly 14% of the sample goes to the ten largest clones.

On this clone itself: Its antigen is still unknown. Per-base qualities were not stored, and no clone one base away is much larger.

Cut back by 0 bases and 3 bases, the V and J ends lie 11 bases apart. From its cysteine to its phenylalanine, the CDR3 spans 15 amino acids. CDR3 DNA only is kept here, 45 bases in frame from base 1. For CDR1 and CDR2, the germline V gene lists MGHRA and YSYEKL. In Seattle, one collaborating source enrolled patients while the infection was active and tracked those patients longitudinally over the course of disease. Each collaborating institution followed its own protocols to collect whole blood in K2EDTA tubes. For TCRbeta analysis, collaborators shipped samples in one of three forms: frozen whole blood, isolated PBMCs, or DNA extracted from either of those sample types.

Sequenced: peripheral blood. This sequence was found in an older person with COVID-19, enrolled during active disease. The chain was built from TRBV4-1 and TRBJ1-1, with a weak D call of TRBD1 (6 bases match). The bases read TGCGCCAGCAGCCAAGATATGGGGGCCTACACTGAAGCTTTCTTT. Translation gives CASSQDMGAYTEAFF.